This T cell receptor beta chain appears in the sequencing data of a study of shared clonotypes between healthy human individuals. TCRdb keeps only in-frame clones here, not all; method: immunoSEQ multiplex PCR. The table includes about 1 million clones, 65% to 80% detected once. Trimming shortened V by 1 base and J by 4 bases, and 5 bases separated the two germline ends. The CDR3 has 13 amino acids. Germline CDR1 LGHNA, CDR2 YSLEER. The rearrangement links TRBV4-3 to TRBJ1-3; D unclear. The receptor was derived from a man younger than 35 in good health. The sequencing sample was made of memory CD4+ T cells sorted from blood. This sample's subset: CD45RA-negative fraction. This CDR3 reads CASSQAQGNTIYF. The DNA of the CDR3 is TGCGCCAGCAGCCAAGCCCAGGGAAACACCATATATTTT.